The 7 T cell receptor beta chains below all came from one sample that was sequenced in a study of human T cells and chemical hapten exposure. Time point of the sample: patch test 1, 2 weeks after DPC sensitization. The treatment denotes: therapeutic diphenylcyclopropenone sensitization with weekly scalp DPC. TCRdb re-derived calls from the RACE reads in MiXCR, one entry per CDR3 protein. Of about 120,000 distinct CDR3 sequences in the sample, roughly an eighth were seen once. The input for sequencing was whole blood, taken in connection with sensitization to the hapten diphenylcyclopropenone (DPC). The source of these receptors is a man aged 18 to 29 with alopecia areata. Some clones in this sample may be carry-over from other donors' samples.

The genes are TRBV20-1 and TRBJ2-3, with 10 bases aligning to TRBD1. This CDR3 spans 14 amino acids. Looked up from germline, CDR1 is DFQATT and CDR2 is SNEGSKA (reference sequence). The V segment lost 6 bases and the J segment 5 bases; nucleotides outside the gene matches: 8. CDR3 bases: TGCAGTGCCGACCCTGGACAGGGGGTAGATACGCAGTATTTT. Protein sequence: CSADPGQGVDTQYF.

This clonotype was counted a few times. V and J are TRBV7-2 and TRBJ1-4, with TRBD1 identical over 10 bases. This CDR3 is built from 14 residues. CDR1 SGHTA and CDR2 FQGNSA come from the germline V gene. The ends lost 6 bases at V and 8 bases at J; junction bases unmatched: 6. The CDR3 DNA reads TGTGCCAGCAGTCTGGACAGGGGGACGGAAAAACTGTTTTTT. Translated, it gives CASSLDRGTEKLFF. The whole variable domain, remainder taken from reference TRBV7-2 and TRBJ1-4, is GAGVSQSPSNKVTEKGKDVELRCDPISGHTALYWYRQSLGQGLEFLIYFQGNSAPDKSGLPSDRFSAERTGGSVSTLTIQRTQQEDSAVYLCASSLDRGTEKLFFGSGTQLSVL.

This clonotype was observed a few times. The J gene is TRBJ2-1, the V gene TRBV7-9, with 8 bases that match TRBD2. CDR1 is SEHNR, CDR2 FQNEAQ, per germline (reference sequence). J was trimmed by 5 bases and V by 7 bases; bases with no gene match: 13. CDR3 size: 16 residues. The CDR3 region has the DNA TGTGCCAGCATCCCTCGGGGTGCGGGGGGCCACAATGAGCAGTTCTTC. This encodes CASIPRGAGGHNEQFF.

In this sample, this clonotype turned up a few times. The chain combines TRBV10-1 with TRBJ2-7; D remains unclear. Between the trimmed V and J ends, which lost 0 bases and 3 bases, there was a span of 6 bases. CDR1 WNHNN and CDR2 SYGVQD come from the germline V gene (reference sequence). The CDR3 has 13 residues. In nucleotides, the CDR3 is TGCGCCAGCAGTGAGTCGAACAGCTACGAGCAGTACTTC. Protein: CASSESNSYEQYF.

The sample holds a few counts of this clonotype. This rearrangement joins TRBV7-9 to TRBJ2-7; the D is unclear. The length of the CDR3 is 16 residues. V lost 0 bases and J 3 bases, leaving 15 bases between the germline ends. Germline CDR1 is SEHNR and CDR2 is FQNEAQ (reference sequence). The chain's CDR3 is CASSLASWKSLYEQYV. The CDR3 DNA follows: TGTGCCAGCAGCTTAGCGTCGTGGAAATCCCTCTACGAGCAGTACGTC.

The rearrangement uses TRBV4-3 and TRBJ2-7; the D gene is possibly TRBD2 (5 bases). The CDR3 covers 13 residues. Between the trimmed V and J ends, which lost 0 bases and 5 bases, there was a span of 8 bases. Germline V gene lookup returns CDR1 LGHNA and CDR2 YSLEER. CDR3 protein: CASSQDPGNEQYF. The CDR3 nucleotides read TGCGCCAGCAGCCAAGATCCGGGGAACGAGCAGTACTTC.

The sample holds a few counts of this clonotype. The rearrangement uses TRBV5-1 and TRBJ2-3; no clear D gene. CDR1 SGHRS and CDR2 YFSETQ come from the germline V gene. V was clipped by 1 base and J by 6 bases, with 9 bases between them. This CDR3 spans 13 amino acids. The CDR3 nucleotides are TGCGCCAGCAGCTTGTCGAATCCGGATACGCAGTATTTT. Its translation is CASSLSNPDTQYF.